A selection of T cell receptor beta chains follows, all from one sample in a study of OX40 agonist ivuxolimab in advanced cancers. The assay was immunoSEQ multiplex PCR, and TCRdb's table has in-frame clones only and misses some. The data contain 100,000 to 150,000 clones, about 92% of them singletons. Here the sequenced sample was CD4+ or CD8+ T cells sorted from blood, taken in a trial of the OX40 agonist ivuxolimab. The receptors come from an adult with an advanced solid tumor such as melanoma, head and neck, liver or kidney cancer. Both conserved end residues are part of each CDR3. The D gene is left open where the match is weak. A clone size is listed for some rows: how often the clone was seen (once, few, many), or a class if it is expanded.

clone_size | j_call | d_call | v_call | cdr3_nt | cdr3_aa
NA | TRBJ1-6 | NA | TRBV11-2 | TGTGCCAGCAGCCAAGAAATCGTCGGCAGGGTTAATTCACCCCTCCACTTT | CASSQEIVGRVNSPLHF
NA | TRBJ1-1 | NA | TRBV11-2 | TGTGCCAGCAGCTTAAGAGGCGGACAGAACACTGAAGCTTTCTTT | CASSLRGGQNTEAFF
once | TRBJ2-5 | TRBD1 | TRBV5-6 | TGTGCCAGCAGCGGACAGGGGCAAGAGACCCAGTACTTC | CASSGQGQETQYF
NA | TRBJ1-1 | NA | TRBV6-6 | TGTGCCAGCGGGGCCACCCGGAACACTGAAGCTTTCTTT | CASGATRNTEAFF
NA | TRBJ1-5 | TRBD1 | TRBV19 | TGTGCCAGTAGTGGGACAGGGGGGATTCGATATCAGCCCCAGCATTTT | CASSGTGGIRYQPQHF
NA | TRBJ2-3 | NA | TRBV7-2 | TGTGCCAGCGGCCGAGGGGACACTAGCACAGATACGCAGTATTTT | CASGRGDTSTDTQYF
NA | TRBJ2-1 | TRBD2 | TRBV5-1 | TGCGCCAGCAGCTCACCTGGGACTAGCGGGAGTAATACCTACAATGAGCAGTTCTTC | CASSSPGTSGSNTYNEQFF
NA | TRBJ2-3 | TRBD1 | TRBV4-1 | TGCGCCAGCAGCCAAGGGACAGGGGCCACAGATACGCAGTATTTT | CASSQGTGATDTQYF
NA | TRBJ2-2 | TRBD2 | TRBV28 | TGTGCCAGCAGTTCACCCGGGGGGACCGGGGAGCTGTTTTTT | CASSSPGGTGELFF
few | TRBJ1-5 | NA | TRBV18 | TGTGCCAGCTCACCACAGGACATCGGTCAGCCCCAGCATTTT | CASSPQDIGQPQHF
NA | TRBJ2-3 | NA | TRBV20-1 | TGCAGTGCTCCCTTAAAAGATACGCAGTATTTT | CSAPLKDTQYF
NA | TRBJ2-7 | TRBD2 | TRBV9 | TGTGCCAGCAGCGGCGGGGGTTCCCTTTACGAGCAGTACTTC | CASSGGGSLYEQYF
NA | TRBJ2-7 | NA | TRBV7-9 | TGTGCCAGCAGCCCCCAGGGGGGGGCTTACGAGCAGTACTTC | CASSPQGGAYEQYF
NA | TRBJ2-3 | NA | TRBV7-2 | TGTGCCAGCAGCTCACCCCGTAGAGAGGCGCAGTATTTT | CASSSPRREAQYF